The TCR beta chain described here comes from a study of blood T cell repertoires in COVID-19. Trimming stripped 5 bases from V and 3 bases from J, with 7 bases between. The CDR3 loop spans 12 amino acids. Per germline, CDR1 MDHEN and CDR2 SYDVKM. Profiled with immunoSEQ multiplex PCR; TCRdb holds only in-frame clones, not every one. Altogether around 100,000 clones are present, roughly nine tenths being singletons, with the ten largest covering about 30%. The gene calls are TRBV28 and TRBJ1-1; possibly TRBD1 for D (6 bases). Sequenced: peripheral blood. The TCR comes from a woman at least 80 years old with acute or convalescent COVID-19. CDR3: CASSQGHTEAFF. The CDR3 region has the DNA TGTGCCAGCAGTCAGGGGCACACTGAAGCTTTCTTT.